This T cell receptor beta chain originates from a study of response to subunit inactivated influenza vaccine. TCRdb re-called the RT-PCR reads through MiXCR, storing one row per CDR3 protein. The data contain approximately 700,000 distinct CDR3 sequences, approximately 13% of them singletons. This clonotype was seen repeatedly, ten times or more. The CDR3 runs 12 residues. In germline, CDR1 is SNHLY, CDR2 FYNNEI. Trimming pared 6 bases from V and 6 bases from J, leaving 8 bases between. Sequenced material: PBMCs from blood, taken around 14 days before vaccination. The sequence was collected from a man aged 50-59 years who received an inactivated influenza vaccine. The chain combines TRBV2 with TRBJ2-2, with TRBD2 as a possible D gene (5 bases). The DNA for the CDR3 is TGTGCCAGCAGGGCCGGGGCCGGGGAGCTGTTTTTT. Its protein product is CASRAGAGELFF.